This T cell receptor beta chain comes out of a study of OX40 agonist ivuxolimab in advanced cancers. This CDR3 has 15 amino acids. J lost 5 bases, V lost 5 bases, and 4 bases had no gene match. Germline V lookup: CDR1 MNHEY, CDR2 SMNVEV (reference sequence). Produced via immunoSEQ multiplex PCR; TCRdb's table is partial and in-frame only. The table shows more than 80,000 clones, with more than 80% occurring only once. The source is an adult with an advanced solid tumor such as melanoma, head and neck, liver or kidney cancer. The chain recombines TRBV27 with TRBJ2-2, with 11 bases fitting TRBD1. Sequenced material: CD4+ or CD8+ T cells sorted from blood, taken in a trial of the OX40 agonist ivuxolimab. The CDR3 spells CASSQRDRGTGELFF. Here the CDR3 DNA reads TGTGCCAGCAGTCAAAGGGACAGGGGGACCGGGGAGCTGTTTTTT.